The present entry profiles one T cell receptor beta chain with its context. This entry is derived from a study of blood T cell repertoires in COVID-19. At the level of the study: There were acute and convalescent COVID-19 samples, and they came from the United States, Italy and Spain. From T cells, B-cell-depleted T cells, or PBMCs came the material, which was cDNA or gDNA.

In the original workflow: It was from reference gene primer amplification that nucleated cell counts were estimated. Produced via immunoSEQ multiplex PCR; TCRdb's table is partial and in-frame only. That table is the source of V, J and clone size, and D and trimming were worked out from the DNA. Found here are roughly 300,000 clones, 89% of them singletons; the top ten hold 5% to 7%. The receptor's source is a man aged 18 to 29 who had recovered from COVID-19. Sequenced: peripheral blood.

CDR3 sequence: CASSYLGARVEKLFF. DNA for the CDR3: TGTGCCAGCAGTTATCTGGGGGCGCGGGTTGAAAAACTGTTTTTT. V gene TRBV6-5 combines with J gene TRBJ1-4; tentatively, D is TRBD1 (6 bases). V lost 3 bases to trimming and J lost 7 bases, with 15 bases between them. From germline, CDR1 is MNHEY and CDR2 SVGAGI. The CDR3 consists of 15 residues.